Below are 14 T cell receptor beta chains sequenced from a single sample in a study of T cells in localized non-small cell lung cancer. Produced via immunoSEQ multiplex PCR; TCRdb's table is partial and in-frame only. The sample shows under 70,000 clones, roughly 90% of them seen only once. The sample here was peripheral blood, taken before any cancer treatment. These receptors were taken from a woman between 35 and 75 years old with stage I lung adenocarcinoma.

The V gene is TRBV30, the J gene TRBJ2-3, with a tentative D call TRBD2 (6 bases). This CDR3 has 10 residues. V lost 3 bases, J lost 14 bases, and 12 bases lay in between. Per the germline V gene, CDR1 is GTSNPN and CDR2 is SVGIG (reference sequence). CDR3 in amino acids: CAWRAGTVYF. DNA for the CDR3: TGTGCCTGGAGGGCGGGGACGGTGTATTTT.

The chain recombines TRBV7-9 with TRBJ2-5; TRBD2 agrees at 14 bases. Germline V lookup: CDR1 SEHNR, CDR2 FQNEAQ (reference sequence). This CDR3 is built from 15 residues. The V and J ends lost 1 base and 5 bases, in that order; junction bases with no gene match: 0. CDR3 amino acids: CASSLGTSGGETQYF. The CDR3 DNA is TGTGCCAGCAGCTTAGGGACTAGCGGGGGGGAGACCCAGTACTTC. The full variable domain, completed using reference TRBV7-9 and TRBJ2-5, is DTGVSQNPRHKITKRGQNVTFRCDPISEHNRLYWYRQTLGQGPEFLTYFQNEAQLEKSRLLSDRFSAERPKGSFSTLEIQRTEQGDSAMYLCASSLGTSGGETQYFGPGTRLLVL.

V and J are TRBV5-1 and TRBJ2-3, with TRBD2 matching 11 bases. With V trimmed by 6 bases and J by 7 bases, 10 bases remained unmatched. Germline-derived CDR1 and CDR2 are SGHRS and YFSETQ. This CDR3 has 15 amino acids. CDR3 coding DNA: TGCGCCAGCACTACCGGGACTAGCGGCATCTATACGCAGTATTTT. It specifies CASTTGTSGIYTQYF.

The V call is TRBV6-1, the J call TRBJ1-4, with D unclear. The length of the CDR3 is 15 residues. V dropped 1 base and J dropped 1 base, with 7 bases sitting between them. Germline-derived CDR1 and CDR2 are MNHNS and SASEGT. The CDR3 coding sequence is TGTGCCAGCAGTGAAGAGAGAGTAACTAATGAAAAACTGTTTTTT. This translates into CASSEERVTNEKLFF.

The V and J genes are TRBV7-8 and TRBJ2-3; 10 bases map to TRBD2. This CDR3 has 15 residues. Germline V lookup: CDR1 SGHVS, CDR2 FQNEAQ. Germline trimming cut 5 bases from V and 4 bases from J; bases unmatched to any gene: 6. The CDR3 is CASSRGTSESDTQYF. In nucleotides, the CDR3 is TGTGCCAGCAGCCGGGGGACTAGCGAGTCAGATACGCAGTATTTT.

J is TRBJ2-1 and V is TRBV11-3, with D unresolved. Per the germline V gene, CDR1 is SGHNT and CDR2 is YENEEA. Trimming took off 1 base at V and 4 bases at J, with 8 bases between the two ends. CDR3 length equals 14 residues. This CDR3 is CASSLGSQYNEQFF. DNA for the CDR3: TGTGCCAGCAGCTTAGGTAGCCAATACAATGAGCAGTTCTTC.

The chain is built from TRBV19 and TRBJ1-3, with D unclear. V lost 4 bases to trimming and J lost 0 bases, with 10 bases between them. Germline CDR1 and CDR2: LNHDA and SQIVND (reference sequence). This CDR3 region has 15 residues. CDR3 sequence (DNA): TGTGCCAGTAGTACGAAGACGGTCTCTGGAAACACCATATATTTT. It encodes CASSTKTVSGNTIYF.

The CDR3 sequence: CASRGVDYEQYF. CDR3 coding DNA: TGTGCCAGCAGGGGGGTTGATTACGAGCAGTACTTC. The chain has TRBV6-5 and TRBJ2-7; D might be TRBD1 or TRBD2, each matching 5 bases. Between the trimmed V and J ends, which lost 6 bases and 4 bases, there was a span of 10 bases. The germline V gene has CDR1 MNHEY and CDR2 SVGAGI. The CDR3 is 12 amino acids.

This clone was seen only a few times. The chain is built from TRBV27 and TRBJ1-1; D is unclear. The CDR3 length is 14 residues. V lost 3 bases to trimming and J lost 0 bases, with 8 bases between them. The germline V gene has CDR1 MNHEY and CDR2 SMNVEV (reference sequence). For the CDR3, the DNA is TGTGCCAGCAGTTTGCGGCAAATGAACACTGAAGCTTTCTTT. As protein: CASSLRQMNTEAFF.

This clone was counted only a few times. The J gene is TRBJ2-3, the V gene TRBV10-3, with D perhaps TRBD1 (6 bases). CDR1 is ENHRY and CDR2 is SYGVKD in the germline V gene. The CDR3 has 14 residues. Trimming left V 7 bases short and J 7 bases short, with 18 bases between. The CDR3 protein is CAITTTGSTYTQYF. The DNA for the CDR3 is TGTGCCATCACTACGACAGGTAGCACTTATACGCAGTATTTT.

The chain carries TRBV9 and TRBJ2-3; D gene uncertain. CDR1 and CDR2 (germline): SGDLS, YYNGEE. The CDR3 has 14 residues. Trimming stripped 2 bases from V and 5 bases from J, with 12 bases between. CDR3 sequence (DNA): TGTGCCAGCAGCGTTTCGGGCAGCCTAGATACGCAGTATTTT. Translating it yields CASSVSGSLDTQYF.

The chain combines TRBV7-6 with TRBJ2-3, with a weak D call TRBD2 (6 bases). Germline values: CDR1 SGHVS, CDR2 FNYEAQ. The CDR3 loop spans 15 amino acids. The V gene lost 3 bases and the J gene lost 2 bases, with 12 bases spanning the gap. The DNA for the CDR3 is TGTGCCAGCAGCTTCGGGGGAAGGGCCACAGATACGCAGTATTTT. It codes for CASSFGGRATDTQYF.

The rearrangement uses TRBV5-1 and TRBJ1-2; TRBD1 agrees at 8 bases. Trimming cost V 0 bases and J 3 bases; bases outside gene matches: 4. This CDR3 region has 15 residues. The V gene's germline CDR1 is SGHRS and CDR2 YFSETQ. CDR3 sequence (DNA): TGCGCCAGCAGCTTGGATGGACAGGGAGACTATGGCTACACCTTC. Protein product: CASSLDGQGDYGYTF.

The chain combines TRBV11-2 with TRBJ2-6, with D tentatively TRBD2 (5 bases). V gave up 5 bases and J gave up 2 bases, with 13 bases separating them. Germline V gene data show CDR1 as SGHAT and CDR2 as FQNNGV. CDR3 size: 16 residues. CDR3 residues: CASSDYIVAGANVLTF. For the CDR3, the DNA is TGTGCCAGCAGCGACTATATAGTTGCTGGGGCCAACGTCCTGACTTTC.